This T cell receptor (beta chain) was profiled in a study of Graves' ophthalmopathy and Graves' hyperthyroidism (dated by TCRdb to about 2018). Study-level background: Peripheral blood was collected at initial diagnosis, prior to any treatment. The study used signatures of the TCR beta repertoire to tell Graves' ophthalmopathy apart from Graves' hyperthyroidism and to predict which patients would progress to ophthalmopathy. In total, 135 blood samples were TCR-sequenced: approximately 40 ophthalmopathy, approximately 80 hyperthyroidism and about 17 hyperthyroidism-to-ophthalmopathy patients. To explore V-J signatures that separate ophthalmopathy from hyperthyroidism, a discovery set of approximately 100 patients was enrolled, consisting of 40 to 45 with ophthalmopathy and around 57 with stable hyperthyroidism. For independent validation, a separate cohort was made up of 18 hyperthyroidism patients plus 17 patients who later progressed from hyperthyroidism to ophthalmopathy. In more than five hyperthyroidism patients, T-cell repertoires of thyroid tissue and blood were compared. Following sample collection, hyperthyroidism patients were given methimazole at a starting dose of 30 mg daily, and ophthalmopathy patients were given high-dose intravenous methylprednisolone. For training and testing, the 110 or so patients in the discovery cohort were randomly divided in a 7:3 ratio.

Spanning cysteine to phenylalanine, the CDR3 consists of 14 amino acids. The only DNA kept is the CDR3, 42 bases in frame from the first base. Reading the germline V gene gives CDR1 SGDLS and CDR2 YYNGEE. V and J are truncated by 5 bases and 2 bases respectively, leaving an intervening sequence of 11 bases. Study-wide conclusions, independent of this receptor: Most of the expanded thyroid clonotypes with a frequency above 0.001 were also detected in blood, and it was suggested that the thyroid immune response may be reflected by blood repertoires. The 13-signature model separated ophthalmopathy from stable hyperthyroidism with 85% to 90% sensitivity and 81% to 82% specificity in cross-validation, and 80%/75% in the test set. No statistical method was used to set the sample size in advance, and the investigators knew which group each participant was assigned to. In validation, the model predicted ophthalmopathy progression with about 71% sensitivity and around 72% specificity; some 13 predicted patients were CT-confirmed with GO in a median of around 6 months.

This clonotype has ten or more counts. The target of this receptor is not known. Base qualities are missing; no much larger clone stands one base away. Hyperthyroidism was defined as stable when no progression to ophthalmopathy occurred within 18 months of follow-up. Patients with hyperthyroidism were aged 18 to 65 years, had been newly diagnosed, and had a disease duration of less than 2 months. Patients with other autoimmune diseases, uncontrolled infections, pregnancy or lactation were excluded. Diagnosis was based on clinical symptoms, serum thyroxine, TRAb, thyroid ultrasound and orbital computed tomography. PBMCs were isolated from approximately 10 ml of fresh peripheral blood by Ficoll-Paque density gradient centrifugation. Trizol reagent was used to extract the total RNA, and its quality was then checked on an Agilent 2100 Bioanalyzer. For repertoire sequencing, TCR beta CDR3 regions were amplified from RNA transcripts. The first round was an RT-PCR using HTBI primers with the Qiagen OneStep RT-PCR kit, and this first round was followed by a second-round multiplex PCR, then size selection and purification. The libraries underwent paired-end sequencing with 100 bp reads on an Illumina HiSeq2000. Processing in the source paper ran as follows. Reads were processed with SOAPnuke, discarding reads with adapters, uncalled bases, mean Phred below 15, or no exact constant-primer or identifier match. COPE v1.2.5 was used to merge the high-quality paired reads. Clonotypes were defined as unique nucleotide sequences and were aligned to IMGT TRB V, D and J references using MiTCR v1.1. The analysis was limited to V-J combinations with a frequency above 0.0001, which together covered approximately 99% of the repertoires. For each V-J combination, a TCR clonal expansion and chaos score was defined as F50 clonal expansion divided by the chaos observed in the TCRdist matrix. Welch's t-statistics and random forest were used to reduce features to over ten V-J combinations, which were fed into a naive Bayes classifier. Thyroid-blood repertoire similarity was quantified with the Morisita-Horn index. The raw public data were reprocessed by TCRdb itself: fastp quality trimming at Q25, MiXCR clonotype calling, in-frame beta chains only. Every distinct CDR3 protein forms one entry, paired with its most common genes and DNA. The V and J calls follow TCRdb's processing rather than the paper's. Within this sample are hundreds of thousands of distinct CDR3 sequences, with just over 15% of them counted one time only. Of the sample, around 6.6% is held by the ten largest clones.

The chain uses TRBV9 and TRBJ1-5; TRBD1 might be the D gene, on 6 matching bases. This TCR derives from a young woman with stable Graves' hyperthyroidism. Donor details come from another sample of the same person, matched by shared clones. Sequenced material: peripheral blood. The DNA sequence reads TGTGCCAGCAGTTCCAGGGGTGGCAATCAGCCCCAGCATTTT. Its protein reads: CASSSRGGNQPQHF.